A selection of T cell receptor beta chains follows, all from one sample in a study of T cell repertoires in cytomegalovirus infection. The antigens these receptors bind are not known. MiXCR, applied by TCRdb to the reads, yields one record per CDR3 protein. The profile shows 640,000 or so distinct CDR3 sequences, around 31% of them singletons. The material was cultured PBMCs, obtained from culture after CMV antigen stimulation. The source is a human donor in good health (CMV status not recorded). Some clones in this sample may be carry-over from other donors' samples. Both conserved end residues are part of each CDR3. D genes are given only for firm matches. Size is omitted from some rows. Given values are once, few, many or a class for expanded clones.

13	TRBJ1-2	TRBV12-3/TRBV12-4	.	few	TGTGCCAGCAGTCCAAAGAGATGGGATGGCTACACCTTC	CASSPKRWDGYTF
16	TRBJ2-2	TRBV7-7	TRBD2	.	TGTGCCAGCAGCCCTTGGACTAGCGGGAACACCGGGGAGCTGTTTTTT	CASSPWTSGNTGELFF
13	TRBJ1-1	TRBV19	.	few	TGTGCCAGTAGTACTACCAAGAACACTGAAGCTTTCTTT	CASSTTKNTEAFF
14	TRBJ2-2	TRBV7-6	.	.	TGTGCCAGCAGCCCCGAGAATCGGCTGGGGGAGCTGTTTTTT	CASSPENRLGELFF
15	TRBJ1-4	TRBV6-1	.	few	TGTGCCAGCAGTGAAGGTGGCGGAACTAATGAAAAACTGTTTTTT	CASSEGGGTNEKLFF
15	TRBJ2-7	TRBV5-1	TRBD2	.	TGCGCCAGCAGCTTGGCTCTAGCGGGAGTAAACGAGCAGTACTTC	CASSLALAGVNEQYF
16	TRBJ2-7	TRBV7-8	.	.	TGTGCCAGCAGCTTAATTCTTACCACATACCCCTACGAGCAGTACTTC	CASSLILTTYPYEQYF
15	TRBJ2-7	TRBV2	.	.	TGTGCCAGCAGTGAAGGGGCCGCACAGACCTACGAGCAGTACTTC	CASSEGAAQTYEQYF
12	TRBJ2-3	TRBV2	TRBD1	few	TGTGCCAGCAGTGATAGACAGGGACCGTGGTATTTT	CASSDRQGPWYF
14	TRBJ2-7	TRBV20-1	.	.	TGCAGTGCTAGAGATACAGGGAGGACCTACGAGCAGTACTTC	CSARDTGRTYEQYF
14	TRBJ2-1	TRBV28	.	.	TGTGCCAGCCGAGTGGCGGGAAAGTACAATGAGCAGTTCTTC	CASRVAGKYNEQFF
12	TRBJ2-3	TRBV12-3/TRBV12-4	.	.	TGTGCCAGCGGACGGCCGGACGAAATTCAGTATTTT	CASGRPDEIQYF
14	TRBJ1-1	TRBV29-1	.	once	TGCAGCGTTTACAGGGAGAACTTGAACACTGAAGCTTTCTTT	CSVYRENLNTEAFF
13	TRBJ1-2	TRBV19	.	.	TGTGCCAGTAGTATTCGTCGCTCCTCTGGCTACACCTTC	CASSIRRSSGYTF
14	TRBJ2-3	TRBV7-2	TRBD2	few	TGTGCCAGCAGCTTTCGGCGGGGGGGCCTAGCGCAGTATTTT	CASSFRRGGLAQYF
14	TRBJ1-4	TRBV7-9	TRBD1	.	TGTGCCAGCAGCCAGGGACAGGATGGAGAAAAACTGTTTTTT	CASSQGQDGEKLFF
16	TRBJ2-3	TRBV7-8	.	many	TGTGCCAGCAGCGCGAAACTAGTCCCAAGGACAGATACGCAGTATTTT	CASSAKLVPRTDTQYF
15	TRBJ2-7	TRBV5-4	.	.	TGTGCCAGCAGTTCCGGGACCAGCGCCACCTACGAGCAGTACTTC	CASSSGTSATYEQYF
15	TRBJ2-2	TRBV7-2	.	.	TGTGCCAGCAGCCCCGGGGGAGGCAACACCGGGGAGCTGTTTTTT	CASSPGGGNTGELFF
14	TRBJ2-5	TRBV12-3/TRBV12-4	.	few	TGTGCCAGCAGTTTTAGAGCCAGCCAAGAGACCCAGTACTTC	CASSFRASQETQYF
12	TRBJ2-5	TRBV6-2/TRBV6-3	.	.	TGTGCCAGCAGCTACAGGGAACAGACCCAGTACTTC	CASSYREQTQYF
13	TRBJ1-4	TRBV2	.	once	TGTGCCAGCTCGGACGCACTTAATGAAAAACTGTTTTTT	CASSDALNEKLFF
16	TRBJ2-5	TRBV6-1	TRBD2	.	TGTGCCAGCAGTTACGATCACCCCTACGCCGGGGGGGCCCAGTACTTC	CASSYDHPYAGGAQYF
19	TRBJ2-6	TRBV19	TRBD1	few	TGTGCCAGTAGTTCAGGGTGGGACAGGGTATTGGATGGGGCCAACGTCCTGACTTTC	CASSSGWDRVLDGANVLTF
13	TRBJ1-2	TRBV7-8	.	.	TGTGCCAGCAGCCCCGAGTTGAACTATGGCTACACCTTC	CASSPELNYGYTF
16	TRBJ1-5	TRBV19	TRBD1	.	TGTGCCAGTACCCGCAGGGGGCAGCGGGGGAATCAGCCCCAGCATTTT	CASTRRGQRGNQPQHF
15	TRBJ1-1	TRBV4-1	.	.	TGCGCCAGCAGCCAGGTTTACAGGCGAGACACTGAAGCTTTCTTT	CASSQVYRRDTEAFF
16	TRBJ2-7	TRBV4-1	.	.	TGCGCCAGCAGCCAAGATGTGAACACCCGCAGCTACGAGCAGTACTTC	CASSQDVNTRSYEQYF
14	TRBJ1-5	TRBV20-1	TRBD1	once	TGCAGTGCTAGAGGGGACAGGGGAGATTGGCCCCAGCATTTT	CSARGDRGDWPQHF
16	TRBJ1-2	TRBV2	.	few	TGTGCCAGCAGTGAAGCGAGAGTCAAAGCCCCATATGGCTACACCTTC	CASSEARVKAPYGYTF
14	TRBJ1-6	TRBV6-1	TRBD1	.	TGTGCCAGCAGTTGGGACAGGGGAGTTGGACCCCTCCACTTT	CASSWDRGVGPLHF
13	TRBJ1-5	TRBV7-9	.	few	TGTGCCAGCAGCCCGCCCGGTGATCAGCCCCAGCATTTT	CASSPPGDQPQHF
17	TRBJ2-3	TRBV6-4	TRBD2	.	TGTGCCAGCAGTGACGTGCCGGGACTAGCGGGGGGTGATACGCAGTATTTT	CASSDVPGLAGGDTQYF
19	TRBJ1-1	TRBV4-1	TRBD1	.	TGCGCCAGCAGCCAAGATTTAGAACCTCCGACAGGGCCGAACACTGAAGCTTTCTTT	CASSQDLEPPTGPNTEAFF
19	TRBJ2-1	TRBV14	TRBD2	.	TGTGCCAGCAGCCAAGACGGCCCTAGCGGGAGTTTTGAGGTTAATGAGCAGTTCTTC	CASSQDGPSGSFEVNEQFF
13	TRBJ2-7	TRBV6-1	TRBD1	.	TGTGCCACTCTCAGGGGGCATGACTACGAGCAGTACTTC	CATLRGHDYEQYF
16	TRBJ2-2	TRBV6-6	.	.	TGTGCCAGCCTTCCGATCGTAGGGGGGCTCACCGGGGAGCTGTTTTTT	CASLPIVGGLTGELFF
15	TRBJ1-1	TRBV7-2	.	many	TGTGCCAGCAGCCCCGACACCTGGGGGAACACTGAAGCTTTCTTT	CASSPDTWGNTEAFF
14	TRBJ2-3	TRBV5-6	TRBD2	.	TGTGCCAGCTCTAGCGGGTACCACACAGATACGCAGTATTTT	CASSSGYHTDTQYF
24	TRBJ2-1	TRBV6-9	TRBD2	.	TGTGCCAGCAGTTATTCTGAAAAACTCTGGGGTCCGGCACAGACCCTAGCGGGAGGGCTCCGGCCGTTCTTC	CASSYSEKLWGPAQTLAGGLRPFF
17	TRBJ2-6	TRBV7-6	.	.	TGTGCCAGCAGCTCACCCGGCAAGAGCGGTTCCGCCCGGGTCCCGACTTTC	CASSSPGKSGSARVPTF
13	TRBJ2-7	TRBV15	.	many	TGTGCCACCAGCAGAGATCGAGGGTACGAGCAGTACTTC	CATSRDRGYEQYF
10	TRBJ1-2	TRBV28	.	.	TGTGCCACCCTCCAGTATGGCTACACCTTC	CATLQYGYTF